The present entry profiles one TCR beta chain with its context. The source of the sample is a study of shared clonotypes between healthy human individuals. The table came from immunoSEQ multiplex PCR; TCRdb's copy has only in-frame clones and leaves some out. The sample holds 2 million to 2.5 million clones, around 95% seen once. The specimen sequenced was naive CD4+ T cells sorted from blood. Subset in this sample: CD45RA+ positively selected. The origin of this receptor is a man younger than 35 in good health.

The CDR3 protein is CASSGDALRTEAFF. In nucleotides, the CDR3 is TGTGCCAGCAGCGGGGACGCTCTCCGGACTGAAGCTTTCTTT. The chain links TRBV25-1 to TRBJ1-1; maybe TRBD1 (5 bases). V lost 6 bases and J lost 5, with 16 bases in between. The germline CDR1 and CDR2 sequences are MGHDK and SYGVNS. This CDR3 spans 14 amino acids.